This TCR beta chain derives from a study of shared clonotypes between healthy human individuals. For the study at large: Each donor's CD4 naive and CD4 memory cells filled three plates apiece, CD8 naive two, and CD8 memory one.

With regard to this clone: The antigen remains undetermined.

Regarding the study as a whole: The genetic and exposure-history diversity represented was limited by few donors.

Profiling relied on immunoSEQ multiplex PCR, and the TCRdb table lists in-frame clones only, not all of them. The data show about 980,000 clones, approximately 80% seen once. V was cut by 5 bases and J by 5 bases, with 14 bases left in between. The CDR3 totals 14 residues. The germline CDR1 and CDR2 sequences are SGHRS and YFSETQ. V is TRBV5-1 and J is TRBJ2-4; the D gene could be TRBD1 or TRBD2 (5 bases each). The origin of this receptor is a man younger than 35 in good health. Sequencing was done on a sample of memory CD4+ T cells sorted from blood. Subset of the sample: CD45RA-negative fraction. The CDR3 spells CASRDARGENIQYF. CDR3 nucleotide sequence: TGCGCCAGCAGGGACGCTCGGGGCGAAAACATTCAGTACTTC.